This is a list of T cell receptor beta chains from one sample in a study of cytomegalovirus exposure and HLA in healthy donors. Profiled with immunoSEQ multiplex PCR; TCRdb holds only in-frame clones, not every one. This table holds approximately 100,000 clones, about 80% found once. What was sequenced was PBMCs. Receptors were obtained from a female donor in good health and CMV-seropositive. Both conserved end residues are part of each CDR3. Each record gives: clone size, D gene, J gene, V gene, CDR3 DNA, CDR3 protein. A D gene is named only where the DNA matches it firmly. Clone size is given for some rows only: seen once, a few or many times, or a class if the clone is expanded.

-	-	TRBJ1-5	TRBV2	TGTGCCAGCAGTCTTGAGAAAGCGAGCAATCAGCCCCAGCATTTT	CASSLEKASNQPQHF
few	-	TRBJ2-7	TRBV20-1	TGCAGTGCCCAGAATGGCTACTTC	CSAQNGYF
-	TRBD2	TRBJ2-3	TRBV19	TGTGCCAGTAGCCGACAACTAGCGGGAGTTAATACGCAGTATTTT	CASSRQLAGVNTQYF
few	-	TRBJ1-4	TRBV7-4	TGTGCCAGCAGCTTAAGGAGGGGAGGGTTCGGTGAAAAACTGTTTTTT	CASSLRRGGFGEKLFF
-	TRBD2	TRBJ2-7	TRBV28	TGTGCCACAAGAAACCATGGGACTAGCGCTTACGAGCAGTACTTC	CATRNHGTSAYEQYF
few	TRBD1	TRBJ1-4	TRBV2	TGTGCCACCGCGGGACAGACGACCCTTTCCGGGGAACTGTTTTTT	CATAGQTTLSGELFF
-	TRBD2	TRBJ2-1	TRBV19	TGTGCCAGTAGTATAGACCAGGCGGGGGGCTCAGGAGAGCAGTTCTTC	CASSIDQAGGSGEQFF
few	TRBD1	TRBJ2-1	TRBV2	TGTGCCAGCAGTGACGGGAAGGGGGCGAGGAATGAGCAGTTCTTC	CASSDGKGARNEQFF
-	-	TRBJ2-5	TRBV6-5	TGTGCCAGCAGTTACTCGTTTTTTGGAGGGGAGACCCAGTACTTC	CASSYSFFGGETQYF
-	-	TRBJ1-5	TRBV2	TGTGCCAGCAGCGCCGGGACAATTAAGCCCCAGCATTTT	CASSAGTIKPQHF
once	TRBD1	TRBJ2-7	TRBV2	TGTGCCAGCAGTTCCGGGACAGGGGGCTCCTACGAGCAGTACTTC	CASSSGTGGSYEQYF
-	-	TRBJ1-4	TRBV7-9	TGTGCCAGCAGCTTGACATCGACAACTAATGAAAAACTGTTTTTT	CASSLTSTTNEKLFF
-	TRBD2	TRBJ2-3	TRBV28	TGTGCCAGCGGGCTAGCGGGAGGGCCAAATACGCAGTATTTT	CASGLAGGPNTQYF
-	-	TRBJ1-5	TRBV10-3	TGTGCCATCAGTGATAGGCAGGGCAACCAGCCCCAGCATTTT	CAISDRQGNQPQHF
few	-	TRBJ1-5	TRBV6-5	TGTGCCGCTGGGGGGGATGCGGGTCAGCCCCAGCATTTT	CAAGGDAGQPQHF
-	-	TRBJ2-5	TRBV6-6	TGTGCCAGCACCGAATCTCGGGGCCAAGAGACCCAGTACTTC	CASTESRGQETQYF
-	-	TRBJ2-7	TRBV11-2	TGTGCCAGCACCCGGGACTTCAAGGGGGAGCAGTACTTC	CASTRDFKGEQYF
-	TRBD1	TRBJ1-2	TRBV19	TGTGCCAGTAGTATATGGCGACAGGGAGAGCCCTATGGCTACACCTTC	CASSIWRQGEPYGYTF
-	TRBD1	TRBJ1-2	TRBV18	TGTGCCAGCTCACCACCCCGGACAGGGGGCCTTTATGGCTACACCTTC	CASSPPRTGGLYGYTF
-	-	TRBJ1-2	TRBV7-6	TGTGCCAGCAGCCCGCGTTCGCGTGCAGGGGTCTTAAACTATGGCTACACCTTC	CASSPRSRAGVLNYGYTF
-	-	TRBJ1-4	TRBV2	TGTGCCAGCAGGGACAGTCTCCAAGACGTAAAAGCTTTT	CASRDSLQDVKAF
-	-	TRBJ1-4	TRBV7-6	TGTGCCAGCAGCTTCGGCAGGGGCGATGAAAAACTGTTTTTT	CASSFGRGDEKLFF
-	-	TRBJ1-1	TRBV11-2	TGTGCCAGCAGCTTAATACAGGTAAACACTGAAGCTTTCTTT	CASSLIQVNTEAFF
-	-	TRBJ1-3	TRBV9	TGTGCCAGCAGCGTGGCGGGCTCTGGAAACACCATATATTTT	CASSVAGSGNTIYF
-	-	TRBJ2-5	TRBV18	TGTGCCAGCTCACCAGCTCAGCAAGAGACCCAGTACTTC	CASSPAQQETQYF